This paragraph reports one TCR beta chain. This clonotype turned up a few times. The specificity of this receptor is unknown. Per-base quality was not reported, and no clone a single base away is much larger than it. Library prep was done by RACE. Sequencing took place on a NextSeq 500. During library preparation, unique molecular identifiers were attached to individual cDNA molecules so that TCRs could be counted in a quantitative, reproducible way. Both TCR alpha and TCR beta chains were sequenced from each blood RNA sample. For the original study's pipeline: A median of about 100,000 TCRs per sample was observed, with a range of 23,224 to 690,600. The Decombinator software suite was used to annotate the V, J and CDR3 of the TCR reads. To make PS versus PT1 abundance plots, every sample was subsampled to the same number of TCRs (28,000). TCRs were defined as expanded if absent before sensitization and observed at least eight times at the 2-week time point. TCRdb trimmed public reads at Q25 via fastp, called clones via MiXCR and kept in-frame beta chains. A single entry per CDR3 protein holds the most common genes and DNA from its merged rows. TCRdb's processing, not the study's, gives the V and J calls here. The sample table lists about 71,000 distinct CDR3 sequences, 11% of them with a count of one. Jointly, the top ten make up 1.4% of the sample.

The germline V gene (reference sequence) gives CDR1 as DFQATT and CDR2 as SNEGSKA. Counted from cysteine to phenylalanine, this CDR3 has 16 amino acids. Just CDR3 DNA is preserved here, 48 bases in frame from base 1. Ends trimmed: V by 2 bases, J by 5 bases; bases unmatched to a gene: 11. The data stem from a study of human T cells and chemical hapten exposure (dated by TCRdb to about 2021). About the investigation overall: For sensitization, 2% DPC in acetone was applied to a roughly 2 cm by roughly 2 cm area of upper inner arm skin. Weekly therapeutic DPC doses were additionally applied to the scalp of patients throughout the roughly 22-week study period. Patch testing was performed on the upper back with Finn chambers containing 0.01% DPC, and the patch tests were scored after 6 days according to International Contact Dermatitis Research Group standards. The mostly female patient cohort included alopecia areata with under or over 50% scalp involvement, alopecia totalis and alopecia universalis. Libraries were pooled for sequencing, and variation in per-sample TCR yields was attributed mainly to small differences in library volumes within the pool. Peripheral blood TCR repertoire changes were tracked in vivo in alopecia patients during primary and secondary sensitization to the hapten diphenylcyclopropenone (DPC). Blood samples were taken from patients before sensitization (week 0) and then at 2, 6 and about 24 weeks after DPC sensitization. Under 30 alopecia patients gave blood for TCR sequencing at one to four time points (pre-sensitization, 2, 6 and 24 weeks). The paper's findings and limits, for the study overall: Because all patients had alopecia, a presumed autoimmune disease, the immune response of the patients might differ from that of healthy individuals. Expanded TCRs formed significantly more large CDR3 similarity clusters than pre-sensitization or healthy control sets, consistent with antigen-driven responses. No change with DPC sensitization was found in the number of TCRs above 1 in 1000 frequency, and no evidence of global repertoire structure alterations was found. Patch test score was positively correlated with the number of PT1 expanded TCRs, with significance at thresholds 8, 16 and 32 but not at 4. After repeated subsampling, changes were observed in the strength of the expansion versus patch-test correlation and in the threshold at which the correlation became significant.

The time point label here, explained by the study, means: patch test 3, about 24 weeks after DPC sensitization. According to the study, the label for this sample's treatment or condition signals: therapeutic diphenylcyclopropenone sensitization with weekly scalp DPC. At each patch-test visit, blood was drawn before the patch test was applied. Patients were eligible if aged 18 to 70, diagnosed with alopecia and judged suitable for DPC therapy, and pregnant patients were excluded. Total RNA was isolated from unfractionated whole blood collected in Tempus Blood RNA tubes. Here the sequenced sample was whole blood, taken in connection with sensitization to the hapten diphenylcyclopropenone (DPC). The sequence joins TRBV20-1 to TRBJ2-1; 8 bases in between match TRBD2. The TCR sequence derives from a woman between 50 and 59 years old with alopecia areata. Some clones in this sample may be carry-over from other donors' samples. Here the CDR3 is given as CSARRSGTRGNNEQFF. The nucleotide sequence reads TGCAGTGCTAGACGCTCCGGGACTAGGGGAAACAATGAGCAGTTCTTC.